This T cell receptor (beta chain) was documented in a study of blood T cell repertoires in COVID-19. Turning to the study itself: Spain, Italy and the United States supplied samples that represented acute and convalescent COVID-19. T cells, B-cell-depleted T cells, or PBMCs supplied cDNA or gDNA.

Authors' processing steps: From reference gene primer amplification, estimates of nucleated cell counts were derived. Measured with immunoSEQ multiplex PCR; TCRdb has only the in-frame clones, and not every one. V and J calls and clone size come straight from that table; D and trimming were deduced from the DNA. The table includes about 260,000 clones, about 83% detected once. The trim removed 3 bases at V and 0 bases at J, leaving 4 bases unmatched. This CDR3 has 15 residues. Looked up from germline, CDR1 is KGHSH and CDR2 is LQKENI. The chain combines TRBV18 with TRBJ1-2; 7 positions match TRBD1. The sequence came from a middle-aged woman who had recovered from COVID-19. Sequenced: peripheral blood. The CDR3 sequence: CASSPMDRTNYGYTF. In nucleotides, the CDR3 is TGTGCCAGCTCACCGATGGACAGGACTAACTATGGCTACACCTTC.